The rows below give T cell receptor beta chains drawn from one sample of a study of blood T cell repertoires in COVID-19. Produced via immunoSEQ multiplex PCR; TCRdb's table is partial and in-frame only. The sample records fewer than 500,000 clones, roughly nine tenths being singletons. The source material was PBMCs or T cells enriched from blood (not recorded which). Receptors were obtained from a man aged 30 to 39 who had recovered from COVID-19. Both conserved end residues are part of each CDR3. The order of the fields is J gene, V gene, D gene, clone size, CDR3 protein, CDR3 DNA. A D gene is named only where the DNA matches it firmly. Expanded clones get a size class; other rows say once, few or many, or leave the size out.

J: TRBJ2-3; V: TRBV28; D: TRBD1; size: -; CDR3: CASSSGQGSTDTQYF; DNA: TGTGCCAGCAGTTCGGGACAGGGGAGCACAGATACGCAGTATTTT
J: TRBJ2-5; V: TRBV6-5; D: -; size: -; CDR3: CASSPGLAFSETQYF; DNA: TGTGCCAGCAGTCCGGGACTCGCGTTTTCGGAGACCCAGTACTTC
J: TRBJ2-2; V: TRBV18; D: -; size: -; CDR3: CASSPLGHNTGELFF; DNA: TGTGCCAGCTCACCACTCGGACATAACACCGGGGAGCTGTTTTTT
J: TRBJ2-1; V: TRBV4-2; D: TRBD2; size: -; CDR3: CASSQTSGSYNEQFF; DNA: TGTGCCAGCAGCCAAACTAGCGGCTCCTACAATGAGCAGTTCTTC
J: TRBJ2-2; V: TRBV11-2; D: -; size: few; CDR3: CASSLVAGPGELFF; DNA: TGTGCCAGCAGCTTAGTCGCAGGGCCCGGGGAGCTGTTTTTT
J: TRBJ2-3; V: TRBV13; D: -; size: -; CDR3: CASSLVGLARQHHTDTQYF; DNA: TGTGCCAGCAGCTTAGTTGGGCTAGCCAGACAACACCACACAGATACGCAGTATTTT
J: TRBJ1-5; V: TRBV5-4; D: TRBD1; size: -; CDR3: CASRDRGSGGNQPQHF; DNA: TGTGCCAGCAGGGACAGGGGTTCAGGGGGCAATCAGCCCCAGCATTTT
J: TRBJ2-5; V: TRBV2; D: TRBD2; size: once; CDR3: CASSKRLAGEGETQYF; DNA: TGTGCCAGCAGCAAACGACTAGCGGGAGAGGGAGAGACCCAGTACTTC
J: TRBJ1-1; V: TRBV10-1; D: TRBD1; size: -; CDR3: CASSPTTGGNEAFF; DNA: TGCGCCAGCAGTCCAACTACAGGGGGTAATGAAGCTTTCTTT
J: TRBJ2-7; V: TRBV6-5; D: -; size: -; CDR3: CASRPSSGYSYEQYF; DNA: TGTGCCAGCAGACCATCGAGCGGTTACTCCTACGAGCAGTACTTC
J: TRBJ1-4; V: TRBV15; D: TRBD1; size: -; CDR3: CATGGKDRATNEKLFF; DNA: TGTGCCACCGGCGGTAAGGACAGGGCCACTAATGAAAAACTGTTTTTT
J: TRBJ1-1; V: TRBV7-9; D: TRBD1; size: -; CDR3: CASSLGQGYPEAFF; DNA: TGTGCCAGCAGCTTGGGACAGGGATACCCTGAAGCTTTCTTT
J: TRBJ2-1; V: TRBV7-9; D: TRBD2; size: -; CDR3: CASSGRAGGANEQFF; DNA: TGTGCCAGCAGCGGGCGAGCGGGAGGGGCCAATGAGCAGTTCTTC
J: TRBJ2-1; V: TRBV12-3/TRBV12-4; D: -; size: -; CDR3: CASSWTDNEQFF; DNA: TGTGCCAGCAGTTGGACAGATAATGAGCAGTTCTTC
J: TRBJ1-1; V: TRBV6-6; D: -; size: -; CDR3: CASSYMDTWNTEAFF; DNA: TGTGCCAGCAGTTACATGGACACATGGAACACTGAAGCTTTCTTT
J: TRBJ2-2; V: TRBV28; D: TRBD1; size: -; CDR3: CASSSGQGTNTGELFF; DNA: TGTGCCAGCAGTTCCGGACAGGGTACGAACACCGGGGAGCTGTTTTTT
J: TRBJ2-3; V: TRBV9; D: -; size: -; CDR3: CASSVEGTPMAQYF; DNA: TGTGCCAGCAGCGTAGAGGGGACTCCAATGGCGCAGTATTTT
J: TRBJ2-7; V: TRBV19; D: -; size: -; CDR3: CASSIMQGTEQYF; DNA: TGTGCCAGTAGTATTATGCAGGGGACCGAGCAGTACTTC
J: TRBJ1-1; V: TRBV18; D: -; size: -; CDR3: CASSQLLDTEAFF; DNA: TGTGCCAGCTCACAGCTGTTGGACACTGAAGCTTTCTTT
J: TRBJ2-2; V: TRBV7-9; D: TRBD2; size: -; CDR3: CASRTSGNTGELFF; DNA: TGTGCCAGCCGGACTAGCGGCAACACCGGGGAGCTGTTTTTT
J: TRBJ2-2; V: TRBV7-9; D: -; size: -; CDR3: CASATERELITGELFF; DNA: TGTGCCAGCGCCACAGAGAGGGAGCTTATCACCGGGGAGCTGTTTTTT
J: TRBJ2-1; V: TRBV19; D: TRBD2; size: -; CDR3: CASSRLAGDNEQFF; DNA: TGTGCCAGTAGTAGGTTAGCGGGAGACAATGAGCAGTTCTTC
J: TRBJ2-2; V: TRBV5-4; D: TRBD1; size: -; CDR3: CASSLGGQGAAGELFF; DNA: TGTGCCAGCAGCTTGGGGGGACAGGGGGCGGCCGGGGAGCTGTTTTTT
J: TRBJ1-3; V: TRBV4-2; D: -; size: -; CDR3: CASSQDLRGSGNTIYF; DNA: TGTGCCAGCAGCCAAGATCTTAGGGGGTCTGGAAACACCATATATTTT
J: TRBJ2-1; V: TRBV10-2; D: -; size: -; CDR3: CASSEYRFNEQFF; DNA: TGCGCCAGCAGTGAGTACCGGTTCAATGAGCAGTTCTTC
J: TRBJ2-2; V: TRBV28; D: -; size: -; CDR3: CASSLSGNTGELFF; DNA: TGTGCCAGCAGTTTATCAGGGAACACCGGGGAGCTGTTTTTT
J: TRBJ2-1; V: TRBV4-2; D: -; size: -; CDR3: CASSQDRAGRGRGEQFF; DNA: TGTGCCAGCAGCCAAGATCGGGCGGGAAGAGGTCGCGGTGAGCAGTTCTTC
J: TRBJ2-5; V: TRBV7-2; D: TRBD2; size: -; CDR3: CASSPTFAGAGETQYF; DNA: TGTGCCAGCAGCCCTACCTTTGCGGGAGCGGGAGAGACCCAGTACTTC
J: TRBJ2-1; V: TRBV19; D: TRBD1; size: -; CDR3: CASGDRAAWDEQFF; DNA: TGTGCCAGTGGGGACAGGGCCGCGTGGGATGAGCAGTTCTTC
J: TRBJ2-1; V: TRBV27; D: TRBD1; size: -; CDR3: CASRPDRGSYNEQFF; DNA: TGTGCCAGCAGACCCGACAGGGGTTCCTACAATGAGCAGTTCTTC
J: TRBJ1-2; V: TRBV7-9; D: TRBD1; size: -; CDR3: CASSQRQGINYGYTF; DNA: TGTGCCAGCAGTCAGAGACAGGGCATTAACTATGGCTACACCTTC
J: TRBJ2-7; V: TRBV3-1/TRBV3-2; D: TRBD2; size: -; CDR3: CASRSTTSGHSSYEQYF; DNA: TGTGCCAGCAGATCCACGACTAGCGGGCACAGCTCCTACGAGCAGTACTTC
J: TRBJ1-1; V: TRBV7-8; D: -; size: once; CDR3: CASSVTQGSTEAFF; DNA: TGTGCCAGCAGCGTCACGCAGGGGTCCACTGAAGCTTTCTTT
J: TRBJ2-1; V: TRBV30; D: TRBD2; size: -; CDR3: CAWSQAGRGSYNEQFF; DNA: TGTGCCTGGAGCCAAGCGGGACGGGGCTCCTACAATGAGCAGTTCTTC
J: TRBJ2-1; V: TRBV7-3; D: -; size: -; CDR3: CASSLSSARSSYNEQFF; DNA: TGTGCCAGCAGCTTAAGTTCTGCGCGCTCCTCCTACAATGAGCAGTTCTTC
J: TRBJ2-1; V: TRBV19; D: -; size: -; CDR3: CASSRIGLAPGVEQFF; DNA: TGTGCCAGTAGTCGAATAGGGCTAGCGCCGGGGGTTGAGCAGTTCTTC
J: TRBJ1-1; V: TRBV4-1; D: -; size: -; CDR3: CASSNVVGGSTEAFF; DNA: TGCGCCAGCAGCAATGTAGTAGGGGGATCCACTGAAGCTTTCTTT
J: TRBJ2-1; V: TRBV14; D: -; size: -; CDR3: CASSQITRAYNEQFF; DNA: TGTGCCAGCAGCCAAATCACCCGGGCCTACAATGAGCAGTTCTTC
J: TRBJ1-1; V: TRBV7-9; D: TRBD1; size: once; CDR3: CASSPPDRGAFF; DNA: TGTGCCAGCAGCCCACCTGACAGGGGAGCTTTCTTT
J: TRBJ2-7; V: TRBV18; D: TRBD1; size: -; CDR3: CASSPRDRDHEQYF; DNA: TGTGCCAGCTCACCGCGGGACAGGGACCACGAGCAGTACTTC
J: TRBJ2-1; V: TRBV7-9; D: TRBD2; size: -; CDR3: CASSTKSASGRGAYNEQFF; DNA: TGTGCCAGCAGCACTAAGTCGGCTAGCGGGAGAGGGGCCTACAATGAGCAGTTCTTC
J: TRBJ2-5; V: TRBV5-1; D: TRBD2; size: once; CDR3: CASSPQLREGRETQYF; DNA: TGCGCCAGCAGCCCCCAGCTGCGGGAGGGCCGAGAGACCCAGTACTTC
J: TRBJ1-5; V: TRBV7-9; D: -; size: -; CDR3: CASSLTDQPQHF; DNA: TGTGCCAGCAGCTTAACTGATCAGCCCCAGCATTTT
J: TRBJ2-5; V: TRBV3-1/TRBV3-2; D: TRBD2; size: -; CDR3: CASSQSSGSLETQYF; DNA: TGTGCCAGCAGCCAATCTAGCGGGAGTCTAGAGACCCAGTACTTC
J: TRBJ2-6; V: TRBV27; D: -; size: -; CDR3: CASSLGATLFDGANVLTF; DNA: TGTGCCAGCAGTTTAGGAGCTACCCTTTTTGATGGGGCCAACGTCCTGACTTTC